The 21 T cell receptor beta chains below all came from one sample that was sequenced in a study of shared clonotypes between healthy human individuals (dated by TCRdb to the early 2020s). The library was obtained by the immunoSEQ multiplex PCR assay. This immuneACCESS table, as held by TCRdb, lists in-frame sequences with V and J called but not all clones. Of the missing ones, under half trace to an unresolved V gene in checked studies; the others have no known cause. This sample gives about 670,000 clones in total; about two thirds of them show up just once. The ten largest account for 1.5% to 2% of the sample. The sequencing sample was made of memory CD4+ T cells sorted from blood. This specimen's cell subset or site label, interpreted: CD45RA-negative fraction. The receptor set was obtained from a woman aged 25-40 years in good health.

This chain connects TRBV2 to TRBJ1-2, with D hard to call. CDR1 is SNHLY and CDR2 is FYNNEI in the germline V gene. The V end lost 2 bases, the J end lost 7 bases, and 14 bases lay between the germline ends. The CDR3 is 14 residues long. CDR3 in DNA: TGTGCCAGCAGTGAACTCGTGAATCCTGCTGGCTACACCTTC. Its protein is CASSELVNPAGYTF.

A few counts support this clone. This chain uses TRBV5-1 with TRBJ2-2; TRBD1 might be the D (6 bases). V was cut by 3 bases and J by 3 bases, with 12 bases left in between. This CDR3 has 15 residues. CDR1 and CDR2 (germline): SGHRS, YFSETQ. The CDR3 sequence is CASSSLGGDTGELFF. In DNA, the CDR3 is TGCGCCAGCAGCTCTCTAGGGGGTGACACCGGGGAGCTGTTTTTT.

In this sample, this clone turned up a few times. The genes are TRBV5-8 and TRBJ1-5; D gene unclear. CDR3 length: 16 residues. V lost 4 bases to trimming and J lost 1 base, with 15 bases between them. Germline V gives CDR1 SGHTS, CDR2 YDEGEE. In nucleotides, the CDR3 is TGTGCCAGCAGCCCAAGTCTTAGTTGGAGCAATCAGCCCCAGCATTTT. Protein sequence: CASSPSLSWSNQPQHF.

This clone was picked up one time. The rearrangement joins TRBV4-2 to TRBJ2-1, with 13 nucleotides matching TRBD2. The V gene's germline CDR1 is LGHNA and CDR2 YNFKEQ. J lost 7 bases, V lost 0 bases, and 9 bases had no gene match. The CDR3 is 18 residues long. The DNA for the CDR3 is TGTGCCAGCAGCCAAGATGTGCTGACTAGCGGGAGGCTAAATGAGCAGTTCTTC. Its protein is CASSQDVLTSGRLNEQFF.

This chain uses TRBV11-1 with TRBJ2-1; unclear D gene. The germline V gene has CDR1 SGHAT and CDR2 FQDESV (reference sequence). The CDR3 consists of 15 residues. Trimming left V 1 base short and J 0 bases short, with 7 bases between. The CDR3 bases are TGTGCCAGCAGCTTAGATCGCGGCTCCTACAATGAGCAGTTCTTC. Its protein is CASSLDRGSYNEQFF.

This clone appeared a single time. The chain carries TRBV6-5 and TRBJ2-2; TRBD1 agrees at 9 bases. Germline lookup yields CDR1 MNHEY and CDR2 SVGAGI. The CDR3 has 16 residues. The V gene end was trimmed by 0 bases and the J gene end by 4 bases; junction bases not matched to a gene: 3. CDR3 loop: CASSYSKQGATGELFF. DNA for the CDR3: TGTGCCAGCAGTTACTCGAAACAGGGGGCCACCGGGGAGCTGTTTTTT.

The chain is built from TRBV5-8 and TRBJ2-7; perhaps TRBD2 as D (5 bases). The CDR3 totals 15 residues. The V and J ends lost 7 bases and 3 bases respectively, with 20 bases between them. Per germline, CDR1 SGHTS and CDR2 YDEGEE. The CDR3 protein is CASRWRSVAVYEQYF. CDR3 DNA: TGTGCCAGCCGCTGGAGGAGTGTGGCTGTCTACGAGCAGTACTTC.

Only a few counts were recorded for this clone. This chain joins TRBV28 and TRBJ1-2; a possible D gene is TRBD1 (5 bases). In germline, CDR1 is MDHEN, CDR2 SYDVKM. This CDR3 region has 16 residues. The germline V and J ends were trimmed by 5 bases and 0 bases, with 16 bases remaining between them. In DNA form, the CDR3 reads TGTGCCAGCAGTCCAGGGTTCAATTCCCCTAACTATGGCTACACCTTC. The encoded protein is CASSPGFNSPNYGYTF.

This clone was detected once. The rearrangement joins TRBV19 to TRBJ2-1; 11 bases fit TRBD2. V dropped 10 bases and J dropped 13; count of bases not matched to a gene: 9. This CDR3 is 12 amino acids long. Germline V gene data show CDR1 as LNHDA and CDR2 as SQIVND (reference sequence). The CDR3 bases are TGTGCCACTCGGACTAGCGGGCCCGTCCAGTTCTTC. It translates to CATRTSGPVQFF.

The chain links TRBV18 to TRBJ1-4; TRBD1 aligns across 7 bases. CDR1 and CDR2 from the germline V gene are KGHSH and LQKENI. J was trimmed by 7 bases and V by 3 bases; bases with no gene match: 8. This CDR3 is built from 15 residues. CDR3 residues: CASSPSGGMGEKLFF. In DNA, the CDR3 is TGTGCCAGCTCACCGTCAGGGGGTATGGGTGAAAAACTGTTTTTT.

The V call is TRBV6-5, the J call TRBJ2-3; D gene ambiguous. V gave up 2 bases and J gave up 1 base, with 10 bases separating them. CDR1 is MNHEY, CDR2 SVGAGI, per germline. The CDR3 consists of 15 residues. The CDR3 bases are TGTGCCAGCAGTTACGAGGCAGGCGGCACAGATACGCAGTATTTT. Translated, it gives CASSYEAGGTDTQYF.

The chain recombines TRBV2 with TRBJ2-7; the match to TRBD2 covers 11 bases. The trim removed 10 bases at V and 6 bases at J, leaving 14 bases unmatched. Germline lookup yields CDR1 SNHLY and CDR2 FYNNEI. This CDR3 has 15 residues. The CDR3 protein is CATRVGLAGTGEQYF. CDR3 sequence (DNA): TGTGCCACGCGGGTCGGACTAGCGGGTACGGGCGAGCAGTACTTC.

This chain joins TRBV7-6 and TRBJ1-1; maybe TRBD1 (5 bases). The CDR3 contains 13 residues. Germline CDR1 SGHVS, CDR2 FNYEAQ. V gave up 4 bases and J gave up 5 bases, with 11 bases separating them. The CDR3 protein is CASSSRDGTEAFF. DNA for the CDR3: TGTGCCAGCAGCTCCAGGGACGGAACTGAAGCTTTCTTT.

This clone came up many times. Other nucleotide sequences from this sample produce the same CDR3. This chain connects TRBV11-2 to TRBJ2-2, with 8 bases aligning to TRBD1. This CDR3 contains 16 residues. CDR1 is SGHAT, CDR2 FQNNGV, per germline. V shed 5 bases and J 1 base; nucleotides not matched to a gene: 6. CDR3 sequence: CASSPGGQGNTGELFF. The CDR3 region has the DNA TGTGCCAGCAGCCCGGGCGGACAGGGGAACACCGGGGAGCTGTTTTTT.

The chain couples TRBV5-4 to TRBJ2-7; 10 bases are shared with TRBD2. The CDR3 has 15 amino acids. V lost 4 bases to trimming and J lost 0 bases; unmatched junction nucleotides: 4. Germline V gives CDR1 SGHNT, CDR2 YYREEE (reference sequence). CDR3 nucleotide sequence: TGTGCCAGCAGCCCGGGACTAGCGACCTCCTACGAGCAGTACTTC. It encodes CASSPGLATSYEQYF.

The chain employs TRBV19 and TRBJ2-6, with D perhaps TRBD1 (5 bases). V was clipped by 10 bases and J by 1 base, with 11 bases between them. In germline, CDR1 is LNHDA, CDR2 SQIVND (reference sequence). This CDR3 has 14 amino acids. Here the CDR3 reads CATLPGSGANVLTF. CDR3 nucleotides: TGTGCCACCCTCCCAGGGTCTGGGGCCAACGTCCTGACTTTC.

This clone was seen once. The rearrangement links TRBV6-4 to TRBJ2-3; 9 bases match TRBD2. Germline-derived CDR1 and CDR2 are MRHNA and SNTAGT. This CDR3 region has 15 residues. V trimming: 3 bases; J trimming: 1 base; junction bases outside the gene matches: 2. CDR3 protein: CASSEREGGTDTQYF. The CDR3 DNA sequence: TGTGCCAGCAGTGAGCGGGAGGGCGGCACAGATACGCAGTATTTT.

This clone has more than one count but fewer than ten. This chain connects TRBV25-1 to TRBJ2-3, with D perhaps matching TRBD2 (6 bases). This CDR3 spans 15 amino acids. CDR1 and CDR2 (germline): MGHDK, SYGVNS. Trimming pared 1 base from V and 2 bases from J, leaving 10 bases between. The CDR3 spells CASSESGGTTDTQYF. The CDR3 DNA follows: TGTGCCAGCAGTGAATCGGGCGGGACCACAGATACGCAGTATTTT.

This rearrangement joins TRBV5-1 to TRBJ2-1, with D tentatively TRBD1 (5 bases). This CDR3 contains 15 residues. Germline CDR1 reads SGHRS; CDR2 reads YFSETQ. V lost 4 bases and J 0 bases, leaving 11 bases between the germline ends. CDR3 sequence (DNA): TGCGCCAGCAGCGCACAGGAAATCTCCTACAATGAGCAGTTCTTC. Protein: CASSAQEISYNEQFF. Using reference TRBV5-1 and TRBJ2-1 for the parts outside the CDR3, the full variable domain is KAGVTQTPRYLIKTRGQQVTLSCSPISGHRSVSWYQQTPGQGLQFLFEYFSETQRNKGNFPGRFSGRQFSNSRSEMNVSTLELGDSALYLCASSAQEISYNEQFFGPGTRLTVL.

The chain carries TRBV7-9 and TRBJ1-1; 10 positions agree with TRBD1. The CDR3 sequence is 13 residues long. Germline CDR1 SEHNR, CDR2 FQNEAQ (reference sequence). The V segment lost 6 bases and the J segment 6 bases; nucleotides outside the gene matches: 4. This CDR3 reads CASSSTGGSEAFF. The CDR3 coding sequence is TGTGCCAGCAGTTCGACAGGGGGCTCTGAAGCTTTCTTT.

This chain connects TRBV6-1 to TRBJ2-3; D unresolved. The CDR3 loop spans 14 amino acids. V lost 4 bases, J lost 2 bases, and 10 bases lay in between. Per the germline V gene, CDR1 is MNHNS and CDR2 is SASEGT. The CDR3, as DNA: TGTGCCAGCAGTGCGGACCCCGCCACAGATACGCAGTATTTT. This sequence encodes CASSADPATDTQYF.